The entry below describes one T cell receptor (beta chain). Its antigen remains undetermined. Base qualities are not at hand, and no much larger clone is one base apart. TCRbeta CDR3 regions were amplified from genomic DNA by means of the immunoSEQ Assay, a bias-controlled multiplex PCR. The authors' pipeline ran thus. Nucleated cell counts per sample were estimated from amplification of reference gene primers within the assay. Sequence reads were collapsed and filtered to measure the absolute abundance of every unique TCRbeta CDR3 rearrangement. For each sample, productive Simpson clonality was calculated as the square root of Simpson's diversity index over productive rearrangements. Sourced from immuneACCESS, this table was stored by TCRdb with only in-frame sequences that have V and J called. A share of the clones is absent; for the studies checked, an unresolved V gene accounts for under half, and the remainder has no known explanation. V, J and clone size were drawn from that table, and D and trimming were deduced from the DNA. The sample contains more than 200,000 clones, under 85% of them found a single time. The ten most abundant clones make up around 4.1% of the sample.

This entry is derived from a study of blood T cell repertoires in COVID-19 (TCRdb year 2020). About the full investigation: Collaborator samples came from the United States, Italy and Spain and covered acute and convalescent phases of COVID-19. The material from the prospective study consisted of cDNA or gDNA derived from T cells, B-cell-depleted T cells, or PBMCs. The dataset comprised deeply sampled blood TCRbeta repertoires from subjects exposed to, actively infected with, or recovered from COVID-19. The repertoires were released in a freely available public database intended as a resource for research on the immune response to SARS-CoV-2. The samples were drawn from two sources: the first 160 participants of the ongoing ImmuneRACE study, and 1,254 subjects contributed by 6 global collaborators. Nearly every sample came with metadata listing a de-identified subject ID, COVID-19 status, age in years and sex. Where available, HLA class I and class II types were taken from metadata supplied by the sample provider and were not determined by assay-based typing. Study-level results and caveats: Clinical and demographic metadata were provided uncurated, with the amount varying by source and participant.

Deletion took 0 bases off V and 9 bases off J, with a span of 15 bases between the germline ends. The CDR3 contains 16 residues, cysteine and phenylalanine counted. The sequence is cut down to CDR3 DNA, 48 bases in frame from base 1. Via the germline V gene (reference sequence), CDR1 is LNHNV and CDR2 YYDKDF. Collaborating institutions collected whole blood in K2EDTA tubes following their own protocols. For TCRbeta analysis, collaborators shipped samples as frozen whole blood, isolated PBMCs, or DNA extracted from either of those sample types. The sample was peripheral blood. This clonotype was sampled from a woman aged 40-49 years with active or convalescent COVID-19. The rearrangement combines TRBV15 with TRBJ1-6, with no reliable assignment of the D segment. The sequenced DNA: TGTGCCACCAGCAGAGATAACGACTGGACTGTTTCACCCCTCCACTTT. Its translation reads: CATSRDNDWTVSPLHF.